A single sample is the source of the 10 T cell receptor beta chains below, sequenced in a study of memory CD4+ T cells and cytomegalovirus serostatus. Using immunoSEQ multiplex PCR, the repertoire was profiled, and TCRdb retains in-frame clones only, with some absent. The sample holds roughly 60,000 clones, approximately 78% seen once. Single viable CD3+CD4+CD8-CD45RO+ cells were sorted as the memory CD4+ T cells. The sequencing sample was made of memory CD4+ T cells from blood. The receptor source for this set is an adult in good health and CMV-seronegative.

CDR3 sequence: CASSEGRLAAYNEQFF. For the CDR3, the DNA is TGTGCCAGCAGTGAAGGACGGCTAGCGGCATACAATGAGCAGTTCTTC. The rearrangement joins TRBV6-1 to TRBJ2-1; TRBD2 agrees at 7 bases. V was pared by 1 base and J by 4 bases, with 7 bases of the junction left unmatched. Germline CDR1 reads MNHNS; CDR2 reads SASEGT. The CDR3 runs to 16 residues.

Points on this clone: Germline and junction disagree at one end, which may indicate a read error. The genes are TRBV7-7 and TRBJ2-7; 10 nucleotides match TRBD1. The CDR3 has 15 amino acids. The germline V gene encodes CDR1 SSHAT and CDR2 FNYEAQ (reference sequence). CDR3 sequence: CASSRGTGELNEQYF. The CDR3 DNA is TGTGCTAGCAGCAGGGGGACAGGGGAGCTGAACGAGCAGTACTTC.

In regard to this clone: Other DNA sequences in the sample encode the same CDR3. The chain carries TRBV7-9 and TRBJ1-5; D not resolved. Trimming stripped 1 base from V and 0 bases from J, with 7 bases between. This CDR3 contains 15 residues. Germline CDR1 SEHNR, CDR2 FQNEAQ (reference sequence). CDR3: CASSLGGYSNQPQHF. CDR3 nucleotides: TGTGCCAGCAGCTTAGGAGGGTATAGCAATCAGCCCCAGCATTTT.

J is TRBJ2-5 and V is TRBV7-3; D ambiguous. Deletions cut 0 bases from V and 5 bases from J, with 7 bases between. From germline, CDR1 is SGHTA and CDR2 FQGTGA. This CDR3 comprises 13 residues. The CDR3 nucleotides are TGTGCCAGCAGCTTAACTCAGAGGGAGACCCAGTACTTC. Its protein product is CASSLTQRETQYF.

The CDR3 loop is CASSQGKATSLDTQYF. CDR3 DNA sequence: TGTGCCAGCAGCCAAGGCAAAGCGACCTCCCTGGATACGCAGTATTTT. V gene TRBV14 combines with J gene TRBJ2-3; D is unclear. With 1 base removed from V and 6 bases from J, the gap between germline ends came to 17 bases. Germline CDR1 is SGHDN and CDR2 is FVKESK. The CDR3 covers 16 residues.

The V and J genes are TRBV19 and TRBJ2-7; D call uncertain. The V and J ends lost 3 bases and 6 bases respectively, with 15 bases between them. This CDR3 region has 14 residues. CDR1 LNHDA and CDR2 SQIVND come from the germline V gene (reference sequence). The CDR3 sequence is CASSIGLGLGEQYF. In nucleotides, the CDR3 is TGTGCCAGTAGTATTGGGCTGGGTCTGGGCGAGCAGTACTTC.

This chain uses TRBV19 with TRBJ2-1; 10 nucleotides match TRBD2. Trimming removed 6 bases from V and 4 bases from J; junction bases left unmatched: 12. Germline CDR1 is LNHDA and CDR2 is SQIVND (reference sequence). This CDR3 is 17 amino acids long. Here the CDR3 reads CASRRGASGSKYNEQFF. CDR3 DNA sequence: TGTGCCAGTAGAAGAGGGGCTAGCGGGAGTAAGTACAATGAGCAGTTCTTC.

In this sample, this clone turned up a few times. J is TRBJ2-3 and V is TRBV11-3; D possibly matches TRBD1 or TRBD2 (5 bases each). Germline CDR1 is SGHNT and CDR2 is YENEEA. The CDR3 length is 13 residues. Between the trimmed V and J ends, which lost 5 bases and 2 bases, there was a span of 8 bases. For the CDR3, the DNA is TGTGCCAGCAGCCGGGGCTTCACAGATACGCAGTATTTT. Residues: CASSRGFTDTQYF.

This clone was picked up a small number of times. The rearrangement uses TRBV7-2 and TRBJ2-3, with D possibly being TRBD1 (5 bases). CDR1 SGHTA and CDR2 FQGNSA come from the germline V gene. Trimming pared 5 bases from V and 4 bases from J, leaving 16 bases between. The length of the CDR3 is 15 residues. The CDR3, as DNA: TGTGCCAGCAGCCCCCAGGGTAGAGTGGCAGATACGCAGTATTTT. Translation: CASSPQGRVADTQYF.

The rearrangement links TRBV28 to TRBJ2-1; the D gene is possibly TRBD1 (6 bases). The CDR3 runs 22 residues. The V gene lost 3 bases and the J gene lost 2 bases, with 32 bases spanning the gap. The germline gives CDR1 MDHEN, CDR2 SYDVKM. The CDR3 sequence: CASSFGYKWTGQSSMTYNEQFF. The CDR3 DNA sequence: TGTGCCAGCAGTTTTGGTTATAAATGGACCGGACAGAGTTCGATGACCTACAATGAGCAGTTCTTC.